Listed below are T cell receptor beta chains from one sample, sequenced in a study of blood T cell repertoires in COVID-19. Method: immunoSEQ multiplex PCR; TCRdb's copy keeps in-frame clones and lacks some. In the table there are around 100,000 clones, 70% to 90% of which are singletons. Specimen: peripheral blood. These receptors all stem from a man in his forties or fifties with acute or convalescent COVID-19. Each CDR3 is given with its conserved first and last residue. D genes are given only for firm matches. A clone size is listed for some rows: how often the clone was seen (once, few, many), or a class if it is expanded.

CASSGQGRDEQYF	TGTGCTAGTTCAGGACAGGGCAGAGACGAGCAGTACTTC	TRBJ2-7	.	TRBD1	TRBV12-5
CASSLDVGGTDTQYF	TGCGCCAGCAGCTTGGATGTGGGAGGGACAGATACGCAGTATTTT	TRBJ2-3	.	TRBD2	TRBV5-1
CASSQDRGGIYGYTF	TGTGCCAGCAGCCAAGATAGGGGCGGAATCTATGGCTACACCTTC	TRBJ1-2	few	.	TRBV3-1/TRBV3-2
CASSLLPEGGQLFF	TGTGCCAGCAGCCTCCTGCCGGAGGGAGGGCAACTGTTTTTT	TRBJ1-4	.	.	TRBV11-2
CASSRGNGYTF	TGTGCCAGCAGCCGCGGCAATGGCTACACCTTC	TRBJ1-2	.	.	TRBV7-3
CASSSDRVGEKLFF	TGTGCCAGCAGCTCCGACAGGGTAGGAGAAAAACTGTTTTTT	TRBJ1-4	.	TRBD1	TRBV7-9
CASSEEVGTGLNTEAFF	TGTGCCAGCAGTGAAGAAGTCGGGACAGGGCTGAACACTGAAGCTTTCTTT	TRBJ1-1	.	TRBD1	TRBV2
CATSDPTGHEQYF	TGTGCCACCAGTGACCCGACAGGTCACGAGCAGTACTTC	TRBJ2-7	.	.	TRBV24-1
CASSGLGEAFF	TGTGCCAGCAGTGGACTGGGTGAAGCTTTCTTT	TRBJ1-1	.	.	TRBV2
CASSHRGQGHTDTQYF	TGTGCCAGCAGCCACCGAGGACAGGGTCATACAGATACGCAGTATTTT	TRBJ2-3	once	TRBD1	TRBV3-1/TRBV3-2
CASSPLRGGAQYF	TGTGCCAGCAGCCCCCTAAGGGGGGGCGCCCAGTACTTC	TRBJ2-7	.	.	TRBV7-2
CSASGAPGTSGNNEQFF	TGCAGTGCTAGTGGGGCTCCCGGGACTAGCGGAAACAATGAGCAGTTCTTC	TRBJ2-1	.	TRBD2	TRBV20-1
CASSPIRATNEKLFF	TGTGCCAGCAGCCCAATAAGAGCAACTAATGAAAAACTGTTTTTT	TRBJ1-4	.	.	TRBV7-9
CAARRGYGYTF	TGTGCCGCCCGGCGGGGCTATGGCTACACCTTC	TRBJ1-2	.	.	TRBV2
CAWSFGQWNEKLFF	TGTGCCTGGAGTTTCGGACAGTGGAATGAAAAACTGTTTTTT	TRBJ1-4	.	.	TRBV30